This T cell receptor beta chain was sequenced in a study of blood T cell repertoires in COVID-19. Profiling relied on immunoSEQ multiplex PCR, and the TCRdb table lists in-frame clones only, not all of them. The data contain a few hundred thousand clones, about 90% of them singletons. The CDR3 has 18 amino acids. Germline V CDR1 and CDR2: LGHDT, YNNKEL (reference sequence). J lost 2 bases, V lost 0 bases, and 7 bases had no gene match. Sequencing used peripheral blood. This TCR was sampled from a woman aged 50 to 65 with COVID-19, enrolled during active disease. The chain is built from TRBV3-1 (or the pseudogene TRBV3-2) and TRBJ2-1, with 10 bases fitting TRBD2. In DNA, the CDR3 is TGTGCCAGCAGCCAAGAGACCCTAGCGGGAGTTACCTACAATGAGCAGTTCTTC. It encodes CASSQETLAGVTYNEQFF.